This TCR beta chain originates from a study of T cell responses to AZD1222 COVID-19 vaccine. The study's findings and limits: Without day 14 samples, only post-peak T cell repertoires were studied. Donors were mostly white British, more females; clonal diversity possibly underestimated. Unmutated variant regions are reportedly the target of nearly half of TCRs that are spike-specific.

The CDR3 is 19 residues long. Between the trimmed V and J ends, which lost 8 bases and 0 bases, there was a span of 28 bases. The germline V gene has CDR1 LGHNA and CDR2 YNFKEQ. Details on this clone: Its target is not known.

TCRdb's copy holds only in-frame clones and misses some; the assay was immunoSEQ multiplex PCR. The sample consists of about 60,000 clones, approximately 86% of them appearing once. V gene TRBV4-2 combines with J gene TRBJ1-1; tentative D call: TRBD1 (5 bases). This material consisted of peripheral blood, taken on day 0 of AZD1222 vaccination. The TCR sequence derives from an adult in good health. This CDR3 reads CASSRTFGREASMNTEAFF. Written as DNA, the CDR3 is TGTGCCAGCTCAAGGACGTTTGGCAGGGAAGCGTCTATGAACACTGAAGCTTTCTTT.